This T cell receptor beta chain appears in the sequencing data of a study of T cell responses to AZD1222 COVID-19 vaccine. Germline-derived CDR1 and CDR2 are SGHNT and YYREEE (reference sequence). Trimming left V 0 bases short and J 2 bases short, with 9 bases between. This CDR3 is built from 15 residues. Notes on the study in general: Reports say nearly half of spike-specific TCRs go after unmutated variant regions. Repertoire sampling was restricted to post-peak T cell response timepoints. It was only a handful of AZD1222 recipients who were seropositive at baseline.

Only in-frame clones appear in the TCRdb table, and some are missing; sequencing was by immunoSEQ multiplex PCR. The sample consists of tens of thousands of clones, roughly 90% of them appearing once. Points on this clone: Its antigen is still unknown.

Sequences were derived from peripheral blood, sampled 28 days after the second AZD1222 dose. The chain is built from TRBV5-4 and TRBJ1-3; D unclear. The TCR originated in an adult who received the AZD1222 COVID-19 vaccine. The CDR3 here is CASSLAGNAGNTIYF. In DNA, the CDR3 is TGTGCCAGCAGCTTGGCCGGGAACGCTGGAAACACCATATATTTT.